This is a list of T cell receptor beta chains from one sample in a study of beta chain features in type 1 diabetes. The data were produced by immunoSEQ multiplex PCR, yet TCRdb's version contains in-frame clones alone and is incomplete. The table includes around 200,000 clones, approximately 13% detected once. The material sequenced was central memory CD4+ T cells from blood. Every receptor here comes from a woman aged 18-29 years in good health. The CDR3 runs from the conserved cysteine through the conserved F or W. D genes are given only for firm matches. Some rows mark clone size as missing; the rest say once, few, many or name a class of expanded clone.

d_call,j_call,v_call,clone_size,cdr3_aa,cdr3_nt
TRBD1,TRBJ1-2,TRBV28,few,CASSQAMTGVVYGYTF,TGTGCCAGCAGTCAAGCGATGACAGGGGTTGTCTATGGCTACACCTTC
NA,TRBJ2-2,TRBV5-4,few,CASTRDTGGELFF,TGTGCCAGCACCAGGGACACCGGCGGGGAGCTGTTTTTT
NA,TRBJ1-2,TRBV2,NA,CASSELGGGYTF,TGTGCCAGCAGTGAGCTTGGCGGGGGCTACACCTTC
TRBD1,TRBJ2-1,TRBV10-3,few,CAGHSRTGAYNEQFF,TGTGCCGGTCACAGCAGGACAGGGGCCTACAATGAGCAGTTCTTC
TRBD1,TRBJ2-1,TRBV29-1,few,CSARYGQGGLSSYNEQFF,TGCAGCGCCCGATACGGACAGGGCGGACTTAGCTCCTACAATGAGCAGTTCTTC
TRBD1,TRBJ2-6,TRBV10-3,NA,CAINRDSSGANVLTF,TGTGCCATCAACCGGGACAGCTCTGGGGCCAACGTCCTGACTTTC
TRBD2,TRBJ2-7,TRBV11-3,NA,CASSWTSGSHYEQYF,TGTGCCAGCAGCTGGACTAGCGGGAGTCATTACGAGCAGTACTTC
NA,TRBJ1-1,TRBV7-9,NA,CASSAPGPGGAFF,TGTGCCAGCAGCGCACCGGGCCCCGGCGGGGCTTTCTTT
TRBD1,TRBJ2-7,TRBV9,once,CASSVGGTGAYEQYF,TGTGCCAGCAGCGTCGGGGGGACAGGGGCTTACGAGCAGTACTTC
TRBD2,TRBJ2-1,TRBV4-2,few,CASSQMTSGAYNEQFF,TGTGCCAGCAGCCAAATGACTAGCGGAGCGTACAATGAGCAGTTCTTC
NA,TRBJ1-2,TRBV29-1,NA,CSVAQGSYGYTF,TGCAGCGTTGCCCAGGGCTCCTATGGCTACACCTTC
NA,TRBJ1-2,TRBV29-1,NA,CSVETRPGIHGYTF,TGCAGCGTTGAAACTCGACCGGGAATCCATGGCTACACCTTC
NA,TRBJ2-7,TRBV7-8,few,CASSLGGSHEEYEQYF,TGTGCCAGCAGCTTAGGGGGCAGTCATGAGGAATACGAGCAGTACTTC
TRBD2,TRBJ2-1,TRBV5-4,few,CASSLEGTSVVEQFF,TGTGCCAGCAGCCTCGAGGGGACTAGCGTAGTTGAGCAGTTCTTC
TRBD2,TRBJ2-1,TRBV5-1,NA,CASSFTSTSGTNEQFF,TGCGCCAGCAGCTTTACGTCGACTAGCGGGACCAATGAGCAGTTCTTC
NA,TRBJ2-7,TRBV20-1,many,CSATTGSEQYF,TGCAGTGCTACTACAGGGTCCGAGCAGTACTTC
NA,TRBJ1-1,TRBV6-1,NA,CASSDVNTEAFF,TGTGCCAGCAGTGACGTAAACACTGAAGCTTTCTTT
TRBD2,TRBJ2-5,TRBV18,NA,CASSTRLAGAQETQYF,TGTGCCAGCTCAACGAGACTAGCGGGAGCACAAGAGACCCAGTACTTC
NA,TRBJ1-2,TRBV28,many,CASSSAGPQGYGYTF,TGTGCCAGCAGTTCGGCGGGGCCCCAGGGCTATGGCTACACCTTC
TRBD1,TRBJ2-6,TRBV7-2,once,CASTNPGQGVNVLTF,TGTGCCAGCACCAACCCGGGACAGGGTGTCAACGTCCTGACTTTC
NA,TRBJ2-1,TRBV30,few,CAWSLLSSYNEQFF,TGTGCCTGGTCACTCCTAAGCTCCTACAATGAGCAGTTCTTC
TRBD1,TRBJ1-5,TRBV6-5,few,CASSYHRTGSNQPQHF,TGTGCCAGCAGTTACCATCGGACAGGGAGCAATCAGCCCCAGCATTTT
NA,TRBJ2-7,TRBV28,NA,CASSLAGYFLSTAYF,TGTGCCAGCAGTTTAGCGGGATATTTCCTTTCAACGGCGTACTTC
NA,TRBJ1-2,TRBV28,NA,CASSLLPGQSGYTF,TGTGCCAGCAGCCTACTCCCCGGACAGAGCGGCTACACCTTC
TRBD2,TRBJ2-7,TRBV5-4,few,CASSTRLAGRYEQYF,TGTGCCAGCAGCACCCGACTAGCGGGACGGTACGAGCAGTACTTC
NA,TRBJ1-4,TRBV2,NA,CASKREDEKLFF,TGTGCCAGCAAACGGGAGGATGAAAAACTGTTTTTT
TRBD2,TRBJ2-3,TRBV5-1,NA,CASSLAASGNTQYF,TGCGCCAGCAGCTTGGCGGCTAGCGGGAATACGCAGTATTTT
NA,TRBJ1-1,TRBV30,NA,CAWSSFLNTEAFF,TGTGCCTGGAGTTCGTTCTTGAACACTGAAGCTTTCTTT
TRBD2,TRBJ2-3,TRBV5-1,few,CASSFSGRGTDTQYF,TGCGCCAGCAGCTTTAGCGGGAGAGGTACAGATACGCAGTATTTT
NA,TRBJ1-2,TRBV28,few,CASSYGPSYGYTF,TGTGCCAGCAGTTATGGGCCCTCCTATGGCTACACCTTC
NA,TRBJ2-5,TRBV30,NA,CAPGAGVWETQYF,TGTGCCCCAGGGGCGGGAGTCTGGGAGACCCAGTACTTC
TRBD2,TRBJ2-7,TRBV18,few,CASSRGFSGNTYEQYF,TGTGCCAGCTCACGAGGGTTTAGCGGGAACACCTACGAGCAGTACTTC
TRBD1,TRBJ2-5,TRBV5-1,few,CASSWGTVAETQYF,TGCGCCAGCAGCTGGGGGACAGTGGCCGAGACCCAGTACTTC
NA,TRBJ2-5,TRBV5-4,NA,CASSFGQGMATQYF,TGTGCCAGCAGCTTCGGCCAGGGAATGGCGACCCAGTACTTC
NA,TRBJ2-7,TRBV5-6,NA,CASSLMGSEQYF,TGTGCCAGCAGCTTAATGGGGAGCGAGCAGTACTTC
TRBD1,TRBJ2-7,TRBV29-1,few,CSVEDRESSEQYF,TGCAGCGTAGAGGACAGGGAGAGCTCCGAGCAGTACTTC
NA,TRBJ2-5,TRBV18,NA,CASSRYQETQYF,TGTGCCAGCTCGCGGTACCAAGAGACCCAGTACTTC
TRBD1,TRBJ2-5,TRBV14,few,CASSQDTGTGLVTQYF,TGTGCCAGCAGCCAAGACACCGGGACAGGGCTTGTTACCCAGTACTTC
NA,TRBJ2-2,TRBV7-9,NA,CASSLRDSPAGELFF,TGTGCCAGCAGTCTCCGAGACTCCCCAGCCGGGGAGCTGTTTTTT
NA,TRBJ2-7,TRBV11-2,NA,CASSRGFEQYF,TGTGCCAGCAGCCGGGGGTTCGAGCAGTACTTC
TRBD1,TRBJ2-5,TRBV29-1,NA,CSVEGRGRGETQYF,TGCAGCGTTGAAGGCAGGGGGCGAGGAGAGACCCAGTACTTC
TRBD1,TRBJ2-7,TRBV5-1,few,CASSLGWTGVYEQYF,TGCGCCAGCAGCTTGGGGTGGACAGGGGTCTACGAGCAGTACTTC
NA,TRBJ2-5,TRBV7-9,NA,CASSSRAWKQETQYF,TGTGCCAGCAGCTCCAGAGCGTGGAAGCAAGAGACCCAGTACTTC
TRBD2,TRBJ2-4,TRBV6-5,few,CASSNLLAGKNIQYF,TGTGCCAGCAGTAACCTCCTAGCGGGGAAAAACATTCAGTACTTC